What follows are 4 T cell receptor beta chains derived from one specimen sequenced in a study of PD-L1 blockade in urothelial cancer. The time point denotes: pretreatment peripheral blood. Sequencing was performed with immunoSEQ multiplex PCR; in TCRdb, only in-frame clones are kept and a portion is missing. Found here are around 71,000 clones, 70% to 90% of them singletons; the top ten hold 6.7%. The sequences come from PBMCs, collected around atezolizumab (anti-PD-L1) treatment. These receptors originate from a man in his forties or fifties with urothelial cancer.

CDR3 bases: TGTGCCTGCAAACAGGGGCGGAGAACTGAAGCTTTCTTT. Its translation is CACKQGRRTEAFF. The chain combines TRBV30 with TRBJ1-1, with TRBD1 identical over 7 bases. V dropped 6 bases and J dropped 5; count of bases not matched to a gene: 9. The CDR3 length is 13 residues. Germline V gene sequence: CDR1 GTSNPN, CDR2 SVGIG (reference sequence).

The chain recombines TRBV4-2 with TRBJ1-2; D might be TRBD1 (5 bases). Germline V gene lookup returns CDR1 LGHNA and CDR2 YNFKEQ. The CDR3 runs 16 residues. The ends were cut back, 0 bases at V and 5 bases at J, with 16 bases in the middle. CDR3 residues: CASSQDRGRSTYGYTF. In DNA form, the CDR3 reads TGTGCCAGCAGCCAAGATAGGGGCAGGTCGACGTATGGCTACACCTTC.

The chain uses TRBV19 and TRBJ1-5, with TRBD1 identical over 8 bases. The J segment lost 0 bases and the V segment lost 3 bases, leaving 4 bases of the junction unmatched. The CDR3 spans 16 residues. Germline loops: CDR1 LNHDA, CDR2 SQIVND (reference sequence). The CDR3 spells CASSIDQGASNQPQHF. The CDR3 DNA sequence: TGTGCCAGTAGTATCGATCAGGGGGCTAGCAATCAGCCCCAGCATTTT.

The count of this clone is one. V and J are TRBV6-6 and TRBJ2-3, with D maybe TRBD2 (5 bases). This CDR3 is 14 amino acids long. CDR1 and CDR2 (germline): MNHNY, SVGAGI (reference sequence). The V end was cut by 5 bases, the J end by 6 bases, with 15 bases between. The CDR3 loop is CASSAGPRSDTQYF. For the CDR3, the DNA is TGTGCCAGCAGTGCGGGCCCCCGAAGCGATACGCAGTATTTT.